This note documents a single TCR beta chain sequence. The sample originates from a study of blood T cell repertoires in COVID-19. About the research overall: The study drew acute and convalescent COVID-19 samples from the United States, Italy and Spain. PBMCs, B-cell-depleted T cells, or T cells provided the cDNA or gDNA that made up the material.

In the original analysis: Reference gene primer amplification gave nucleated cell count estimates. The method was immunoSEQ multiplex PCR; TCRdb's version includes in-frame clones alone and lacks a portion of them. V, J and clone size derive from that table, while D and trimming were established from the DNA sequence. In the table there are fewer than 150,000 clones, more than 80% of which are singletons. This receptor was taken from a woman at least 80 years old in a cohort sampled during active or convalescent COVID-19. Material for sequencing was peripheral blood.

For the CDR3, the DNA is TGTGCCAGCAGCACCCCGGACAGGGCTTCTTACTTGGACACTGAAGCTTTCTTT. The encoded protein is CASSTPDRASYLDTEAFF. This sequence joins TRBV7-8 and TRBJ1-1; TRBD1 agrees at 8 bases. V was pared by 5 bases and J by 3 bases, with 17 bases of the junction left unmatched. This CDR3 spans 18 amino acids. Germline CDR1 is SGHVS and CDR2 is FQNEAQ.